These T cell receptor beta chains were read from a single sample in a study of T cells in Graves' hyperthyroidism and ophthalmopathy. TCRdb used MiXCR to reprocess the multiplex PCR reads, holding one entry per CDR3 protein. The sample carries roughly 24,000 distinct CDR3 sequences, around 40% recorded once. The material sequenced was blood. These receptors were obtained from a woman younger than 45 with Graves' hyperthyroidism. CDR3s include the opening cysteine and the closing phenylalanine or tryptophan. D genes are given only for firm matches. The listing skips clone size in some rows; elsewhere it reads once, few, many or a size class.

v_call: TRBV19; clone_size: -; d_call: TRBD2; j_call: TRBJ2-7; cdr3_aa: CATRPGLAGVGEQYF; cdr3_nt: TGTGCCACTAGACCGGGACTTGCGGGAGTGGGCGAGCAGTACTTC
v_call: TRBV27; clone_size: many; d_call: -; j_call: TRBJ2-3; cdr3_aa: CASKIFFPDTQYF; cdr3_nt: TGTGCCAGCAAGATCTTCTTCCCAGATACGCAGTATTTT
v_call: TRBV20-1; clone_size: many; d_call: -; j_call: TRBJ1-2; cdr3_aa: CSASGQGRGYTF; cdr3_nt: TGCAGTGCTAGCGGGCAGGGAAGAGGCTACACCTTC
v_call: TRBV10-1; clone_size: -; d_call: -; j_call: TRBJ2-3; cdr3_aa: CASSEFGLTGVGTDTQYF; cdr3_nt: TGTGCCAGTAGTGAGTTCGGACTAACGGGAGTGGGCACGGATACGCAGTATTTT
v_call: TRBV5-6; clone_size: many; d_call: -; j_call: TRBJ1-1; cdr3_aa: CASSLIAEEAFF; cdr3_nt: TGTGCCAGCAGCTTGATTGCAGAAGAAGCTTTCTTT
v_call: TRBV24-1; clone_size: medium-sized; d_call: -; j_call: TRBJ1-5; cdr3_aa: CATSDLDGSGQPQHF; cdr3_nt: TGTGCCACCAGTGATTTGGACGGGTCGGGCCAGCCCCAGCATTTT
v_call: TRBV6-5; clone_size: once; d_call: -; j_call: TRBJ1-1; cdr3_aa: CTSGQVTYTEAFF; cdr3_nt: TGTACCAGCGGTCAAGTCACATACACTGAAGCTTTCTTT
v_call: TRBV10-3; clone_size: -; d_call: TRBD2; j_call: TRBJ2-7; cdr3_aa: CAIGKGLAASYEQYF; cdr3_nt: TGTGCCATCGGAAAGGGACTAGCCGCCTCCTACGAGCAGTACTTC
v_call: TRBV5-6; clone_size: many; d_call: TRBD1; j_call: TRBJ2-2; cdr3_aa: CASSLLGTGENGGELFF; cdr3_nt: TGTGCCAGCAGCTTGTTGGGGACAGGGGAGAATGGCGGGGAGCTGTTTTTT
v_call: TRBV27; clone_size: many; d_call: TRBD1; j_call: TRBJ2-5; cdr3_aa: CASRQGNQETQYF; cdr3_nt: TGTGCCAGTAGACAGGGGAATCAAGAGACCCAGTACTTC
v_call: TRBV7-2; clone_size: -; d_call: TRBD2; j_call: TRBJ2-5; cdr3_aa: CASSLGLAGGPRETQYF; cdr3_nt: TGTGCCAGCAGCTTGGGACTAGCGGGAGGGCCAAGAGAGACCCAGTACTTC
v_call: TRBV9; clone_size: medium-sized; d_call: -; j_call: TRBJ2-5; cdr3_aa: CASSVGSGTLF; cdr3_nt: -
v_call: TRBV5-1; clone_size: many; d_call: -; j_call: TRBJ2-1; cdr3_aa: CASSRSGSYNEQFF; cdr3_nt: TGCGCCAGCAGCCGGAGTGGATCATACAATGAGCAGTTCTTC
v_call: TRBV19; clone_size: medium-sized; d_call: TRBD2; j_call: TRBJ2-7; cdr3_aa: CASSVSGRANEQYF; cdr3_nt: TGTGCCAGTAGTGTTAGCGGGAGGGCCAACGAGCAGTACTTC
v_call: TRBV19; clone_size: medium-sized; d_call: -; j_call: TRBJ2-7; cdr3_aa: CASSIGPHRDYEQYF; cdr3_nt: TGTGCCAGTAGTATAGGCCCCCACAGGGACTACGAGCAGTACTTC
v_call: TRBV30; clone_size: -; d_call: -; j_call: TRBJ1-2; cdr3_aa: CAACFYGYTF; cdr3_nt: TGCGCCGCCTGTTTTTATGGCTACACCTTC
v_call: TRBV6-5; clone_size: -; d_call: TRBD1; j_call: TRBJ2-7; cdr3_aa: CASSTTGACEQHF; cdr3_nt: TGTGCCAGCAGCACAACAGGGGCCTGCGAGCAGCACTTC
v_call: TRBV12-5; clone_size: many; d_call: -; j_call: TRBJ2-7; cdr3_aa: CASGLVLPGTDVFLSYEQYF; cdr3_nt: TGTGCTAGTGGTTTGGTCTTGCCCGGGACGGACGTTTTTTTATCCTACGAGCAGTACTTC
v_call: TRBV9; clone_size: medium-sized; d_call: TRBD1; j_call: TRBJ1-2; cdr3_aa: CASSVGQGANYGYTF; cdr3_nt: TGTGCCAGCAGCGTAGGACAGGGAGCTAACTATGGCTACACCTTC
v_call: TRBV10-1; clone_size: -; d_call: -; j_call: TRBJ2-5; cdr3_aa: CASRAGLDQPQYF; cdr3_nt: TGCGCCAGCAGGGCAGGGCTGGATCAGCCCCAGTACTTC
v_call: TRBV13; clone_size: many; d_call: -; j_call: TRBJ1-5; cdr3_aa: CASSPGPLGNQPQHF; cdr3_nt: TGTGCCAGCAGCCCCGGGCCACTCGGCAATCAGCCCCAGCATTTT
v_call: TRBV2; clone_size: -; d_call: TRBD1; j_call: TRBJ1-4; cdr3_aa: CASRDVGQGSEKLFF; cdr3_nt: TGTGCCAGCAGAGACGTAGGACAGGGTTCTGAAAAACTGTTTTTT
v_call: TRBV2; clone_size: -; d_call: TRBD2; j_call: TRBJ2-1; cdr3_aa: CASSEAASGYNEQFF; cdr3_nt: TGTGCCAGCAGTGAAGCGGCTAGCGGTTACAATGAGCAGTTCTTC
v_call: TRBV18; clone_size: once; d_call: -; j_call: TRBJ2-4; cdr3_aa: CASSPSLAQNIQYF; cdr3_nt: TGTGCCAGCTCACCATCACTAGCCCAAAACATTCAGTACTTC
v_call: TRBV6-1; clone_size: many; d_call: -; j_call: TRBJ1-5; cdr3_aa: CASSEKDASNQPQHF; cdr3_nt: TGTGCCAGCAGTGAAAAGGACGCAAGCAATCAGCCCCAGCATTTT
v_call: TRBV10-2; clone_size: medium-sized; d_call: -; j_call: TRBJ2-1; cdr3_aa: CASSESRVKDSYNEQFF; cdr3_nt: TGCGCCAGCAGTGAGTCACGGGTGAAGGACTCCTACAATGAGCAGTTCTTC
v_call: TRBV2; clone_size: -; d_call: -; j_call: TRBJ2-5; cdr3_aa: CASTGKETQYF; cdr3_nt: TGTGCCAGCACGGGGAAAGAGACCCAGTACTTC
v_call: TRBV27; clone_size: many; d_call: TRBD1; j_call: TRBJ2-7; cdr3_aa: CASIGQGAGEQYF; cdr3_nt: TGTGCCAGCATTGGACAGGGGGCGGGTGAGCAGTACTTC
v_call: TRBV10-3; clone_size: medium-sized; d_call: -; j_call: TRBJ2-7; cdr3_aa: CAISEGEKDAQYF; cdr3_nt: TGTGCCATCAGTGAGGGCGAGAAGGACGCGCAGTACTTC
v_call: TRBV2; clone_size: -; d_call: -; j_call: TRBJ2-3; cdr3_aa: CASSDGYSTRDTQYF; cdr3_nt: TGTGCCAGCAGTGACGGATATTCCACTCGAGATACGCAGTATTTT
v_call: TRBV28; clone_size: many; d_call: -; j_call: TRBJ1-2; cdr3_aa: CASRPKGHRANYGYTF; cdr3_nt: TGTGCCAGCAGGCCCAAGGGACATCGAGCTAACTATGGCTACACCTTC